This T cell receptor beta chain was sequenced during a study of blood T cell repertoires in COVID-19. Assay used: immunoSEQ multiplex PCR; TCRdb lists only in-frame clones, some missing. The sample includes roughly 200,000 clones, 89% seen only once; the top ten take approximately 2.3%. The CDR3 is 16 amino acids. Germline V CDR1 and CDR2: SGDLS, YYNGEE. The J segment lost 4 bases and the V segment lost 0 bases, leaving 5 bases of the junction unmatched. The age range of participants was about 18 to 90 years, with residence in under 30 US areas. The TCR originated in a woman between 35 and 50 years old with acute COVID-19. The chain combines TRBV9 with TRBJ2-5, with 11 bases aligning to TRBD2. The sequencing input was PBMCs or T cells enriched from blood (not recorded which). CDR3: CASSVGAGTSGETQYF. The DNA for the CDR3 is TGTGCCAGCAGCGTAGGGGCCGGGACTAGCGGAGAGACCCAGTACTTC. The full variable domain, with the rest looked up from reference TRBV9 and TRBJ2-5, is DSGVTQTPKHLITATGQRVTLRCSPRSGDLSVYWYQQSLDQGLQFLIQYYNGEERAKGNILERFSAQQFPDLHSELNLSSLELGDSALYFCASSVGAGTSGETQYFGPGTRLLVL.